The sequence of this T cell receptor (beta chain) was determined in a study of T cells in Graves' hyperthyroidism and ophthalmopathy. Overall study results and limits: The model anticipated ophthalmopathy a median about 6.5 months pre-onset. Clonotypes that were expanded in thyroid above 0.001 mostly appeared in blood too. A model of 13 V-J pairs discriminated ophthalmopathy from stable hyperthyroidism.

Per the germline V gene, CDR1 is MDHEN and CDR2 is SYDVKM. The CDR3 length is 15 residues. V was clipped by 5 bases and J by 4 bases, with 17 bases between them. By frequency in the sample, this clonotype is medium-sized. Antigen specificity is unknown. Authors of the study amplified TCR beta CDR3 regions from RNA transcripts. The study used the HTBI primer set for a first-round RT-PCR of the TCR CDR3. Via MiXCR, TCRdb re-called the multiplex PCR reads, giving one row per CDR3 protein. The sample comprises roughly 380,000 distinct CDR3 sequences, over 15% of which are singletons, and 15% rests with the top ten. The study included ophthalmopathy patients with Clinical Activity Score at least 3, NOSPECS grade at least 4 and duration under 3 months.

The V call is TRBV28, the J call TRBJ1-2; D not certain. The receptor was derived from a woman aged 35 to 49 with Graves' ophthalmopathy. Sequencing was done on a sample of blood. The CDR3 DNA follows: TGTGCCAGCAGTGCCCTCTTGGGCCAGCTCTATGGCTACACCTTC. Protein product: CASSALLGQLYGYTF.